This T cell receptor beta chain was recovered during a study of OX40 agonist ivuxolimab in advanced cancers. Study results and caveats: There were also nonresponders showing low normalized T-cell clonal expansion. Averaged across samples, CD8+ T cells carried more expanded clones than CD4+ did.

Germline assignment: CDR1 SGHNT and CDR2 YYREEE (reference sequence). The CDR3 is 13 amino acids. V lost 4 bases and J lost 6; bases outside the gene matches: 3. Comment on this clone: Its antigen is as yet unknown.

Method: immunoSEQ multiplex PCR; TCRdb's copy keeps in-frame clones and lacks some. Here the sample spans fewer than 100,000 clones, around 88% being singletons. Peripheral blood came from all dose cohorts at three timepoints. Sequenced here: CD4+ or CD8+ T cells sorted from blood, sampled in a trial of the OX40 agonist ivuxolimab. The chain uses TRBV5-4 and TRBJ2-1; 8 bases agree with TRBD1. The sequence derives from an adult with an advanced solid tumor such as melanoma, head and neck, liver or kidney cancer. This CDR3 reads CASSTDRVNEQFF. In DNA, the CDR3 is TGTGCCAGCAGCACGGACAGGGTCAATGAGCAGTTCTTC.